These T cell receptor beta chains were read from a single sample in a study of blood T cell repertoires in COVID-19. Clones were read by immunoSEQ multiplex PCR, and TCRdb kept only the in-frame ones, dropping some. This table holds fewer than 95,000 clones, about nine tenths found once. The source material was peripheral blood. Receptors were obtained from a woman of 80 years or more with acute or convalescent COVID-19. CDR3s leave out the opening cysteine and the closing phenylalanine or tryptophan.

j_call v_call cdr3_length cdr3_aa
TRBJ1-2 TRBV18 12 ASSPSPGQAGYT
TRBJ2-5 TRBV19 14 ASSGSASGGLETQY
TRBJ2-7 TRBV27 13 ASSLSLGGFREQY
TRBJ1-1 TRBV5-1 13 ASSPNREGNTEAF
TRBJ2-5 TRBV4-2 11 ASSQALAGAQY
TRBJ1-1 TRBV19 13 ASSIGDVSPTEAF
TRBJ1-4 TRBV29-1 11 SAWGGPGEKLF
TRBJ1-6 TRBV7-9 13 ASSSGQESNSPLH
TRBJ2-3 TRBV5-4 12 ASRPGLATDTQY
TRBJ2-7 TRBV7-9 13 ASSLVAGGFHEQY
TRBJ2-1 TRBV29-1 7 SPDNEQF
TRBJ1-2 TRBV24-1 12 ATSDFDRNYGYT
TRBJ2-7 TRBV6-4 16 ASRLLVDSGEPLTRQY
TRBJ2-2 TRBV4-1 14 ASSLTGTGFSGELF
TRBJ2-2 TRBV11-3 14 ASSPPGTGDTGELF
TRBJ1-2 TRBV27 14 ASRRDSPVSNYGYT
TRBJ2-1 TRBV21-1 14 ASSGRQGSSYNEQF
TRBJ2-1 TRBV18 17 ASSLRRLAGLSSYNEQF
TRBJ2-3 TRBV20-1 14 SASGSREPYLDTQY
TRBJ1-4 TRBV27 13 ASSLSGATNEKLF
TRBJ1-2 TRBV2 11 ASSRTGDGGYT
TRBJ2-6 TRBV28 12 ASSWGTSGGVLT
TRBJ1-1 TRBV29-1 8 SVGDSQAF
TRBJ1-1 TRBV18 10 ASSPRNTEAF
TRBJ1-1 TRBV6-5 12 ASSVGQTNTEAF
TRBJ2-5 TRBV6-1 12 ASSDRGRSETQY
TRBJ1-1 TRBV11-2 14 ASSPTQGLRNTEAF
TRBJ2-5 TRBV7-2 14 ASTRPRDRGQETQY
TRBJ2-7 TRBV5-4 13 ASTRAGALSYEQY
TRBJ2-1 TRBV4-1 14 ASSHRIGQRYNEQF
TRBJ1-2 TRBV4-3 15 ASSQVGAGGFVYGYT
TRBJ1-6 TRBV18 16 ASSRSTWGQAEDSPLH
TRBJ2-3 TRBV5-1 13 ASSLGVSGTDTQY
TRBJ2-1 TRBV5-1 15 ASSPSRFTSGGAEQF
TRBJ2-3 TRBV6-5 9 ASGQTDTQY
TRBJ2-7 TRBV18 15 ASSPRGLAGEVYEQY
TRBJ2-7 TRBV5-1 13 ASSFGDRSSYEQY
TRBJ2-7 TRBV7-8 12 ASSLDELSYEQY
TRBJ2-3 TRBV5-1 11 ASSLAEADTQY
TRBJ2-3 TRBV27 15 ASSFRARGSGTDTQY
TRBJ2-5 TRBV29-1 9 SAGARETQY
TRBJ2-3 TRBV4-3 14 ASSQGSRGVADTQY
TRBJ1-3 TRBV6-1 14 ASSDGTGSSGNTIY
TRBJ2-1 TRBV18 12 ASSPGQGDNEQF
TRBJ2-7 TRBV27 14 ASSSGLAGGQNEQY
TRBJ1-2 TRBV2 12 ASSDLQDNYGYT
TRBJ2-1 TRBV5-1 13 ASSLGDREYNEQF
TRBJ1-3 TRBV7-9 12 ASRGTGAGNTIY
TRBJ1-2 TRBV12-3/TRBV12-4 9 ASSPGPQRF
TRBJ1-1 TRBV29-1 11 SVSEGMNTEAF
TRBJ2-3 TRBV3-1/TRBV3-2 12 ASSRSGGTDTQY
TRBJ1-2 TRBV27 12 ASSYRQGAGGYT
TRBJ1-2 TRBV19 13 ASSINWQGHYGYT